Listed below are T cell receptor beta chains from one sample, sequenced in a study of spatial heterogeneity in lung cancer. MiXCR was run by TCRdb on the 5' RACE reads, yielding one entry per CDR3 protein. The sample shows about 85,000 distinct CDR3 sequences, approximately 20% of them seen only once. The sample here was PBMCs, taken at surgery. The receptors were gathered from a male donor with early-stage non-small cell lung cancer. The CDR3 runs from the conserved cysteine through the conserved F or W. D genes are given only for firm matches. Where a row states a size, it is once, few, many or the class of an expanded clone; other rows omit it.

cdr3_aa cdr3_nt j_call clone_size cdr3_length d_call v_call
CSAHTGRGKGNEQFF TGCAGTGCTCATACCGGGCGGGGTAAGGGGAATGAGCAGTTCTTC TRBJ2-1 - 15 - TRBV20-1
CSAHRQGEYEKLFF TGCAGTGCACATCGACAGGGGGAGTACGAAAAACTGTTTTTT TRBJ1-4 - 14 TRBD1 TRBV20-1
CASSLDGGSYNEQFF TGTGCCAGCAGCTTAGATGGCGGGTCCTACAATGAGCAGTTCTTC TRBJ2-1 many 15 - TRBV7-9
CASSPREGVGNQPQHF TGTGCCAGCAGCCCAAGGGAGGGGGTCGGGAATCAGCCCCAGCATTTT TRBJ1-5 - 16 - TRBV2
CASSQLSGLSYNKQFF TGTGCCAGCAGTCAACTGAGCGGGCTCTCCTACAATAAGCAGTTCTTC TRBJ2-1 - 16 - TRBV3-1
CASTTNGTGDNEQFF TGCGCCAGCACTACAAACGGGACAGGGGACAATGAGCAGTTCTTC TRBJ2-1 few 15 TRBD1 TRBV4-3
CASSQSPNYGYTF TGTGCCAGCAGTCAATCACCTAACTATGGCTACACCTTC TRBJ1-2 few 13 - TRBV28
CSVEQPQWGEDTQYF TGCAGCGTTGAGCAACCCCAATGGGGCGAGGATACGCAGTATTTT TRBJ2-3 few 15 - TRBV29-1
CASSLGAFYEQYF TGTGCCAGCAGCTTGGGAGCTTTCTACGAGCAGTACTTC TRBJ2-7 - 13 - TRBV5-6
CSAAVLNTEAFF TGCAGTGCCGCAGTGCTGAACACTGAAGCTTTCTTT TRBJ1-1 - 12 - TRBV20-1
CASSPPGGGNYEQYF TGTGCCAGCAGTCCCCCCGGGGGGGGCAACTACGAGCAGTACTTC TRBJ2-7 few 15 TRBD2 TRBV6-5
CASNPSGEAGEQYF TGTGCCAGCAACCCGTCCGGAGAAGCGGGCGAGCAGTACTTC TRBJ2-7 many 14 - TRBV6-1
CASSVRLAGGYNEQFF TGTGCCAGCAGCGTCAGATTAGCGGGAGGGTACAATGAGCAGTTCTTC TRBJ2-1 - 16 TRBD2 TRBV9
CATSEGTPREVQYF TGTGCCACCAGTGAAGGGACCCCCCGAGAGGTCCAGTACTTC TRBJ2-5 few 14 - TRBV24-1
CASSYRREQYF TGTGCCAGCAGTTACCGACGCGAGCAGTACTTC TRBJ2-7 - 11 - TRBV28
CSARGEAGTVAGNTIYF TGCAGTGCTAGAGGGGAGGCAGGGACGGTGGCTGGAAACACCATATATTTT TRBJ1-3 few 17 - TRBV20-1
CASSVNPTAYEQYF TGTGCCAGCAGCGTAAACCCGACAGCCTACGAGCAGTACTTC TRBJ2-7 few 14 - TRBV9
CASSSQGVTNEKQFF TGTGCCAGCAGCTCCCAGGGGGTGACTAATGAAAAACAGTTTTTT TRBJ1-4 - 15 TRBD1 TRBV11-2
CASSRMEGAGYTF TGTGCCAGCAGCCGGATGGAGGGGGCGGGCTACACCTTC TRBJ1-2 few 13 TRBD1 TRBV5-6
CASSLLRDSYNEQFF TGTGCCAGCAGCTTATTGCGGGACTCCTACAATGAGCAGTTCTTC TRBJ2-1 few 15 - TRBV7-2
CASSLKGADTQYF TGTGCCAGCAGCCTTAAGGGAGCAGATACGCAGTATTTT TRBJ2-3 many 13 - TRBV3-1
CASSPLTILETQYF TGCGCCAGCAGCCCGTTGACTATACTAGAGACCCAGTACTTC TRBJ2-5 - 14 - TRBV5-1
CASTTGLAGENEQFF TGTGCCAGCACTACGGGACTAGCGGGAGAGAATGAGCAGTTCTTC TRBJ2-1 few 15 TRBD2 TRBV2
CASSPSWQVSSGNTIYF TGTGCCAGCAGCCCTAGCTGGCAGGTGAGCTCTGGAAACACCATATATTTT TRBJ1-3 - 17 - TRBV7-9